These T cell receptor beta chains were read from a single sample in a study of OX40 agonist ivuxolimab in advanced cancers. Sequencing used immunoSEQ multiplex PCR; TCRdb keeps in-frame clones, though not all of them. The sample contains roughly 54,000 clones, roughly 81% of which appear only once. Material: CD4+ or CD8+ T cells sorted from blood, obtained in a trial of the OX40 agonist ivuxolimab. Receptor source: an adult with an advanced solid tumor such as melanoma, head and neck, liver or kidney cancer. CDR3s include the opening cysteine and the closing phenylalanine or tryptophan. The D gene is left open where the match is weak. Clone size, where shown, is once, few, many, or a class for clones that have expanded.

j_call d_call clone_size v_call cdr3_aa cdr3_nt
TRBJ2-5 NA NA TRBV5-6 CACTQGGQETQYF TGCGCCTGTACCCAGGGGGGGCAAGAGACCCAGTACTTC
TRBJ2-3 TRBD2 NA TRBV4-1 CASSQDAIWLAGHSDTQYF TGCGCCAGCAGCCAAGATGCTATCTGGCTAGCGGGACATTCAGATACGCAGTATTTT
TRBJ1-2 NA NA TRBV7-2 CASSLALGTYYGHTF TGTGCCAGCAGCTTAGCGTTGGGGACTTACTATGGCCACACCTTC
TRBJ1-5 TRBD1 NA TRBV11-2 CASSLTGGDQPQHF TGTGCCAGCAGCCTAACAGGGGGCGATCAGCCCCAGCATTTT
TRBJ2-7 NA NA TRBV5-5 CASSFRVPEQYF TGTGCCAGCAGCTTTCGGGTCCCAGAGCAGTACTTC
TRBJ1-2 NA NA TRBV11-2 CASRPGYRDFRKKRTF TGTGCCAGCAGGCCCGGCTACCGGGACTTCCGTAAGAAGAGGACCTTC
TRBJ2-5 NA NA TRBV19 CASSIHLQETQYF TGTGCCAGTAGTATTCATCTCCAAGAGACCCAGTACTTC
TRBJ2-7 TRBD1 NA TRBV5-4 CASSLGQGSEQYF TGTGCCAGCAGCTTGGGACAGGGATCCGAGCAGTACTTC
TRBJ2-1 NA once TRBV30 CASHGDGDEQFF TGTGCCTCCCACGGCGACGGGGATGAGCAGTTCTTC
TRBJ2-7 TRBD1 NA TRBV28 CASSSWGQSVVQYF TGTGCCAGCAGCAGTTGGGGACAGTCGGTCGTGCAGTACTTC
TRBJ2-1 NA NA TRBV7-2 CASSRERGYNEQFF TGTGCCAGCAGCCGAGAAAGGGGCTACAATGAGCAGTTCTTC
TRBJ2-3 TRBD1 NA TRBV10-1 CASGTGGTDTQYF TGCGCCAGCGGGACAGGGGGCACAGATACGCAGTATTTT
TRBJ2-2 TRBD2 NA TRBV6-1 CASSLAVNTGELFF TGTGCCAGCAGCCTAGCGGTGAACACCGGGGAGCTGTTTTTT
TRBJ2-1 NA NA TRBV11-2 CASSLDLADNEQFF TGTGCCAGCAGCTTAGATTTAGCAGACAATGAGCAGTTCTTC
TRBJ2-7 TRBD1 NA TRBV15 CATSIITGGVSYEQYF TGTGCCACCAGCATTATAACAGGGGGCGTCTCCTACGAGCAGTACTTC
TRBJ2-7 NA NA TRBV28 CASSLVASYEQYF TGTGCCAGCAGTTTAGTGGCTAGCTACGAGCAGTACTTC
TRBJ2-5 NA NA TRBV25-1 CASSASLETQYF TGTGCCAGCAGTGCCAGCCTAGAGACCCAGTACTTC